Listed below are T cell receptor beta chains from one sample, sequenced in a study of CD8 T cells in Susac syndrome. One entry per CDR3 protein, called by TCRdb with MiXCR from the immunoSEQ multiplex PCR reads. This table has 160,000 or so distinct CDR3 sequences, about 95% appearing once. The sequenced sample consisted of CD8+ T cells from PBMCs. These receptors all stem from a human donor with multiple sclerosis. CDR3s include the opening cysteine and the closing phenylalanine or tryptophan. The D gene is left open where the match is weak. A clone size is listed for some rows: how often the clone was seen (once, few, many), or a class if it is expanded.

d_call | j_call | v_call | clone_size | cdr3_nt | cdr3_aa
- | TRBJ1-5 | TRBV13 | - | TGTGCCAGCAGCGCCGGACAGAACAATCAGCCCCAGCATTTT | CASSAGQNNQPQHF
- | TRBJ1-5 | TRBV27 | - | TGTGCCAGCAGTTTAAACAATAATCAGCCCCAGCATTTT | CASSLNNNQPQHF
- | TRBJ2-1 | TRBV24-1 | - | TGTGCCACCAGTGATTCGGAAACAGGGTCGACTGAGCAGTTCTTC | CATSDSETGSTEQFF
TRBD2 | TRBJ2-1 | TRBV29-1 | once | TGCAGCGTGACCGGGACTAGCGGGAGGGGGTACAATGAGCAGTTCTTC | CSVTGTSGRGYNEQFF
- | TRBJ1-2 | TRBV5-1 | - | TGCGCCAGCGGCCAAGACAGGCAAGGTGGCTACACCTTC | CASGQDRQGGYTF
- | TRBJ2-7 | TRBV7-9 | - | TGTGCCAGCAGTAAACTCTACGAGCAGTACTTC | CASSKLYEQYF
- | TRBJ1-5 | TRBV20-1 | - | TGCAGTGCTAGAGATCGAGGAGGTCAGCCCCAGCATTTT | CSARDRGGQPQHF
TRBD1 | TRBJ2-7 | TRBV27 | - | TGTGCCAGCAGTTTAACAGGGGGCAACGAGCAGTACTTC | CASSLTGGNEQYF
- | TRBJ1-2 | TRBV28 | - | TGTGCCAGCAGTTTAATCCCCGGGTGGGGCTACACCTTC | CASSLIPGWGYTF
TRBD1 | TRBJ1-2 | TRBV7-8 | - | TGTGCCAGCAGCTCGGGACTGACAGGGTTCTATGGCTACACCTTC | CASSSGLTGFYGYTF
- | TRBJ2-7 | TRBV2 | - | TGTGCCAGCAGTGAAGCGCCGGCTACCAACTCCTACGAGCAGTACTTC | CASSEAPATNSYEQYF